This TCR beta chain emerged from a study of blood T cell repertoires in COVID-19. Only in-frame clones appear in the TCRdb table, and some are missing; sequencing was by immunoSEQ multiplex PCR. The sample consists of roughly 240,000 clones, approximately 85% of them appearing once. Participants reported their clinical history, and cohort assignment relied on those reports. The receptor comes from a woman in her fifties or sixties with acute COVID-19. Sequencing input: PBMCs or T cells enriched from blood (not recorded which).

CDR3 protein: CASSIQRGSGNTIYF. In DNA, the CDR3 is TGTGCCAGCAGCATACAACGGGGCTCTGGAAACACCATATATTTT. The V gene is TRBV7-8, the J gene TRBJ1-3, with D uncertain. The CDR3 sequence is 15 residues long. V gave up 5 bases and J gave up 0 bases, with 11 bases separating them. The germline CDR1 and CDR2 sequences are SGHVS and FQNEAQ.